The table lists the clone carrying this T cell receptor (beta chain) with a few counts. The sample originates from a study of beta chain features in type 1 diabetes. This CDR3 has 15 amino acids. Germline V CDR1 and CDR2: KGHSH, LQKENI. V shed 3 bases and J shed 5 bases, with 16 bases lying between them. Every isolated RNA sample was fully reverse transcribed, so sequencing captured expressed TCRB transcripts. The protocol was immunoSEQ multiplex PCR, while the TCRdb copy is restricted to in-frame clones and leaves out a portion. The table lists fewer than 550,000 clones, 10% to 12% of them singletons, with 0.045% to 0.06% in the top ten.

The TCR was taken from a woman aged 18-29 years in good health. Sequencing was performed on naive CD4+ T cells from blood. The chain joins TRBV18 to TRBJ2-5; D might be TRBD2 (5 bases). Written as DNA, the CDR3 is TGTGCCAGCTCACCTACAACTAGTTTCGTCGAGACCCAGTACTTC. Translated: CASSPTTSFVETQYF.